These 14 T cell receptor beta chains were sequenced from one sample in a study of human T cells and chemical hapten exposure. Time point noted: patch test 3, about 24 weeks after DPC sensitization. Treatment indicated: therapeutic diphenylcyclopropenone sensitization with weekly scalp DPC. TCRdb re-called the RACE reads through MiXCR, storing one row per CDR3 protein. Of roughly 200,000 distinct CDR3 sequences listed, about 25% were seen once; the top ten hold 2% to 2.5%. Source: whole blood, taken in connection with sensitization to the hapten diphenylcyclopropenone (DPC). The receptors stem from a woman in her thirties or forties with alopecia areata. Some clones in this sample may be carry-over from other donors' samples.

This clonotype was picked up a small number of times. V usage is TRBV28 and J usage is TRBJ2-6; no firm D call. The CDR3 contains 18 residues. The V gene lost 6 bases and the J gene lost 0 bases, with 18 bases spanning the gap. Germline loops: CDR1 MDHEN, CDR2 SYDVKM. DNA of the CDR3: TGTGCCAGCAGCCCCCGAAGGAAGGGTGGCTCTGGGGCCAACGTCCTGACTTTC. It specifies CASSPRRKGGSGANVLTF.

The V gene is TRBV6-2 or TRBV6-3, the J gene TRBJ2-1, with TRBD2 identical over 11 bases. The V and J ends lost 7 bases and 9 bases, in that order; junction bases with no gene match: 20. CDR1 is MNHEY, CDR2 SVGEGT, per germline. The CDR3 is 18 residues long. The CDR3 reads CASTNPPIATSGSPEQFF. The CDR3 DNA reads TGTGCCAGCACCAACCCTCCCATCGCTACTAGCGGGAGCCCTGAGCAGTTCTTC.

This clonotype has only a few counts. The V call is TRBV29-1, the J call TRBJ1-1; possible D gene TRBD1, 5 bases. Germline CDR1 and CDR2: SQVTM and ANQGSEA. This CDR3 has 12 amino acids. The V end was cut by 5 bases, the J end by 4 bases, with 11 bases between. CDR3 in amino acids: CSVSERGTEAFF. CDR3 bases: TGCAGCGTTAGCGAGAGGGGCACTGAAGCTTTCTTT. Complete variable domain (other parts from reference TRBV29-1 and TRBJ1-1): SAVISQKPSRDICQRGTSLTIQCQVDSQVTMMFWYRQQPGQSLTLIATANQGSEATYESGFVIDKFPISRPNLTFSTLTVSNMSPEDSSIYLCSVSERGTEAFFGQGTRLTVV.

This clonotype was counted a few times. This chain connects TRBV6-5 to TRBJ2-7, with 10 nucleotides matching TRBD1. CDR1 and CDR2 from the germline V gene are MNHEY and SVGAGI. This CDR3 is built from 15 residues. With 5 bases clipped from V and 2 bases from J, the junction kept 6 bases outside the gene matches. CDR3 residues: CASSLGTGATYEQYF. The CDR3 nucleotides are TGTGCCAGCAGTCTTGGGACAGGGGCGACCTACGAGCAGTACTTC.

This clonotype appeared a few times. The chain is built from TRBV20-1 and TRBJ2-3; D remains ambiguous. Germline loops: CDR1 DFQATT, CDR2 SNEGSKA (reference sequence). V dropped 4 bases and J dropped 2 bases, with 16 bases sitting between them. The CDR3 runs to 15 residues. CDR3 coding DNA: TGCAGTGCTAACCCATGGATAGCACTCACAGATACGCAGTATTTT. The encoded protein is CSANPWIALTDTQYF.

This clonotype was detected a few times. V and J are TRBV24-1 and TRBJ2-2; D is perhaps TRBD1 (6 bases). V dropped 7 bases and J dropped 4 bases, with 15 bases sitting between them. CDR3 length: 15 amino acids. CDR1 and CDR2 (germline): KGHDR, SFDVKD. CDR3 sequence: CATRSSQGSTGELFF. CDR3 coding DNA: TGTGCCACCAGGTCAAGCCAGGGGAGCACCGGGGAGCTGTTTTTT.

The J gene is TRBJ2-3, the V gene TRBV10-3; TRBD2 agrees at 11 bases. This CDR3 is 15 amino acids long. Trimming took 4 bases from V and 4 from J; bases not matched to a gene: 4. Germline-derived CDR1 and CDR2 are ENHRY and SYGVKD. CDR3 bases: TGTGCCATCAGTGGGCCTAGCGGGAGGTCAGATACGCAGTATTTT. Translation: CAISGPSGRSDTQYF.

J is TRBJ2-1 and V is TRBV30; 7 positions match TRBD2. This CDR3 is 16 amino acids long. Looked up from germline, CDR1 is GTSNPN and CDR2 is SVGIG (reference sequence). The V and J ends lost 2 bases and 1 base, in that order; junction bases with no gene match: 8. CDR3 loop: CAWSRPSGVSYNEQFF. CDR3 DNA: TGTGCCTGGAGTAGGCCTAGCGGAGTATCCTACAATGAGCAGTTCTTC.

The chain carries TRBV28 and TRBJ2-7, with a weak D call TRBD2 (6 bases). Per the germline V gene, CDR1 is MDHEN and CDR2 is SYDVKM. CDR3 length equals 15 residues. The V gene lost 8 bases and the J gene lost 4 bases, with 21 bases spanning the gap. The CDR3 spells CASSRGDAGYYEQYF. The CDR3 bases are TGTGCCAGCTCCCGCGGGGATGCCGGATATTACGAGCAGTACTTC.

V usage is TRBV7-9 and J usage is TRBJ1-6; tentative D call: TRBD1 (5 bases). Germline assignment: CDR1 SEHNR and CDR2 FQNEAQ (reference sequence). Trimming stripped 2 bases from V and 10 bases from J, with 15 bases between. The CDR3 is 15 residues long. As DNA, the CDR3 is TGTGCCAGCAGCTTACCCGCCGGGGGGAACTCACCCCTCCACTTT. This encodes CASSLPAGGNSPLHF.

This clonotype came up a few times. CDR3 amino acids: CATSRGLIRTGGETQYF. The CDR3 DNA reads as TGTGCCACCAGCAGAGGGTTGATAAGGACAGGGGGAGAGACCCAGTACTTC. The chain couples TRBV15 to TRBJ2-5; the match to TRBD1 covers 10 bases. The CDR3 is 17 amino acids. Germline-derived CDR1 and CDR2 are LNHNV and YYDKDF (reference sequence). The J segment lost 4 bases and the V segment lost 1 base, leaving 9 bases of the junction unmatched.

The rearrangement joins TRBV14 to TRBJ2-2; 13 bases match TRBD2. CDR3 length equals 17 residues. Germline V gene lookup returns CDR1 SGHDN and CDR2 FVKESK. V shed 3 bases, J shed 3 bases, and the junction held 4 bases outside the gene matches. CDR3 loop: CASSHLTSGRDTGELFF. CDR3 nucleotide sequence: TGTGCCAGCAGCCACCTTACTAGCGGGAGGGACACCGGGGAGCTGTTTTTT.

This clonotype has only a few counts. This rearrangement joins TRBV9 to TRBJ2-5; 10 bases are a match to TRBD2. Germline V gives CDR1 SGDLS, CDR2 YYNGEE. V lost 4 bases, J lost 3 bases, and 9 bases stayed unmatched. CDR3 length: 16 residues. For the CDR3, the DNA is TGTGCCAGCAGCCCCATGGCCGGGACTAGCGAAGAGACCCAGTACTTC. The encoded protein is CASSPMAGTSEETQYF.

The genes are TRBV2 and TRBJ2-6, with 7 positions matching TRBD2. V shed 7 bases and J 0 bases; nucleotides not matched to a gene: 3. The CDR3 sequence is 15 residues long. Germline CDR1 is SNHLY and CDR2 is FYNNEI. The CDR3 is CASKGRGSGANVLTF. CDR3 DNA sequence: TGTGCCAGCAAAGGGAGGGGCTCTGGGGCCAACGTCCTGACTTTC.